This entry is about one T cell receptor (beta chain). There is no known antigen for this receptor. Base qualities were left out, and no much larger clone turns up one base away. Genomic DNA was used as template for profiling of TCR beta VDJ combinations and CDR3 sequences. TCR repertoire sequencing was run on an Illumina HiSeq 2000. Concerning the study's data processing: Repertoires were assessed using TRBV/TRBJ rearrangement plots, CDR3 size and DJ length profiles, and Simpson's diversity index. The immunodominant clone was defined as the most abundant DNA sequence in deep sequencing data. CDR3 amino acid sequences were checked for sharing between subjects and were compared against published repertoires and the VDJdb database. Using fastp trimming at Q25 and MiXCR clonotype assembly, TCRdb reanalyzed the public sequencing data and kept in-frame beta chains. Here each entry gathers all rows of one CDR3 protein and keeps the most common genes and DNA. V and J calls and clone size were set by TCRdb, not the authors. The sample includes around 250,000 distinct CDR3 sequences, with 82% observed a single time. Around 40% of the sample belongs to the ten largest clones.

The CDR3 holds 14 amino acids from the cysteine to the phenylalanine. The sequence is cut down to CDR3 DNA, 42 bases in frame from base 1. CDR1 and CDR2, looked up from the germline V gene, are SNHLY and FYNNEI. The germline V end is reduced by 4 bases and the J end by 6 bases; junction bases left unmatched: 6. This entry comes from a study of CD8+CD57+ T cells in acquired aplastic anemia (dated by TCRdb to 2016 to 2019). Context from the whole study: On average, sorted CD4+ and CD8+ cells yielded around 3.5 ug of extracted DNA, with a range of roughly 0.17 to 30 ug. A CD8+CD57+ expansion meant a frequency higher than the mean frequency seen in healthy subjects.

Flow cytometry had shown CD8+CD57+ cell expansion in the patients selected for sequencing. All patients had severe acquired aplastic anemia diagnosed by International Study of Aplastic Anemia and Agranulocytosis and Camitta criteria. At the time blood was sampled, none of the patients had received any therapy. TCR repertoires of sorted CD4+ and CD8+ blood T cells from severe aplastic anemia patients and healthy subjects were deep-sequenced in the study. Patients were enrolled under clinicaltrials.gov protocols 00001620, 01623167, 00001397, 00071045, 00081523 and 00961064 in the USA. Ficoll-Paque density gradient centrifugation was used to isolate peripheral blood mononuclear cells. Before DNA was extracted, CD4+ and CD8+ T cells were sorted using either FACS or magnetic beads. General conclusions and limits of the study: About 28 CD8+ CDR3 sequences were found in both patients and controls but appeared to be highly expressed in patients and within the immunodominant clones of the patients. Between patients and healthy controls, no significant difference in CD8+ Simpson's diversity was found (P=0.060).

The receptor was isolated from a human donor with aplastic anemia. Recombination linked TRBV2 to TRBJ2-1, with 7 bases matching TRBD2. Sequencing was done on a sample of sorted CD4+, CD8+, or CD8+CD57+ T cells (not recorded which) from PBMCs. The CDR3 has the sequence CASSGTRSRNEQFF. In nucleotides, the sequence is TGTGCCAGCAGTGGGACTAGAAGCCGCAATGAGCAGTTCTTC.